One and the same sample provided the 22 T cell receptor beta chains below, sequenced in a study of CD4 T cells in relation to SARS-CoV-2 and coronaviruses. The repertoire was sequenced with immunoSEQ multiplex PCR; TCRdb's copy has only in-frame clones and lacks some. The table shows about 59,000 clones, with roughly 88% occurring only once. Unexposed donor CD4+ T cells date from about 2011-2019, before the COVID-19 pandemic. The sample comprised memory CD4+ T cells from PBMCs. The origin of the receptors is a human donor in good health.

The chain combines TRBV19 with TRBJ2-2; D might be TRBD1 or TRBD2, each matching 6 bases. This CDR3 is 14 amino acids long. The germline V gene encodes CDR1 LNHDA and CDR2 SQIVND (reference sequence). Trimming removed 6 bases at V and 4 bases at J, with 12 bases between. The CDR3 loop is CASRKGGRTGELFF. The CDR3 DNA is TGTGCCAGTAGGAAGGGGGGCCGCACCGGGGAGCTGTTTTTT.

The rearrangement joins TRBV3-1 (or the pseudogene TRBV3-2) to TRBJ1-5, with 7 bases identical to TRBD1. With 0 bases clipped from V and 0 bases from J, the junction kept 14 bases outside the gene matches. Germline V gives CDR1 LGHDT, CDR2 YNNKEL (reference sequence). The CDR3 loop spans 20 amino acids. CDR3 protein: CASSQDRPAGGTYSNQPQHF. The CDR3 nucleotides are TGTGCCAGCAGCCAAGATCGCCCGGCAGGGGGGACGTATAGCAATCAGCCCCAGCATTTT.

V gene TRBV18 combines with J gene TRBJ1-5, with 7 bases that match TRBD1. The CDR3 length is 13 residues. Germline V gene data show CDR1 as KGHSH and CDR2 as LQKENI. V lost 3 bases, J lost 6 bases, and 2 bases stayed unmatched. The CDR3 DNA reads TGTGCCAGCTCACCGACAGGGCTTCAGCCCCAGCATTTT. As protein: CASSPTGLQPQHF.

The V gene is TRBV5-1, the J gene TRBJ2-7; D ambiguous. The V end was cut by 1 base, the J end by 0 bases, with 8 bases between. Germline-derived CDR1 and CDR2 are SGHRS and YFSETQ. The CDR3 consists of 14 residues. CDR3 sequence: CASSLYKPSYEQYF. CDR3 nucleotide sequence: TGCGCCAGCAGCTTGTATAAGCCCTCCTACGAGCAGTACTTC.

This clone was seen a few times. The chain combines TRBV5-6 with TRBJ1-1; no definite D call. V lost 3 bases and J 3 bases, leaving 9 bases between the germline ends. Germline V gene sequence: CDR1 SGHDT, CDR2 YYEEEE. The CDR3 consists of 13 residues. CDR3: CASSSTRDTEAFF. The CDR3 DNA sequence: TGTGCCAGCAGCTCGACTAGGGACACTGAAGCTTTCTTT. Based on the CDR3 plus reference TRBV5-6 and TRBJ1-1, the full variable domain is DAGVTQSPTHLIKTRGQQVTLRCSPKSGHDTVSWYQQALGQGPQFIFQYYEEEERQRGNFPDRFSGHQFPNYSSELNVNALLLGDSALYLCASSSTRDTEAFFGQGTRLTVV.

The chain recombines TRBV6-5 with TRBJ2-7; D is possibly TRBD1 or TRBD2 (5 bases each). Germline values: CDR1 MNHEY, CDR2 SVGAGI. Trimming pared 0 bases from V and 7 bases from J, leaving 13 bases between. The CDR3 runs 14 residues. The CDR3 DNA reads TGTGCCAGCAGTTACTCCGGGGATTCAGGGGAGCAGTACTTC. This gives the protein CASSYSGDSGEQYF.

This chain links TRBV7-3 with TRBJ2-1; 7 positions agree with TRBD2. The CDR3 has 15 residues. The junction had 5 bases not matched to a gene; V was cut back by 2 bases and J by 4 bases. Germline assignment: CDR1 SGHTA and CDR2 FQGTGA. The CDR3 loop reads CASSLGGGGYNEQFF. The DNA of the CDR3 is TGTGCCAGCAGCTTAGGGGGGGGAGGGTACAATGAGCAGTTCTTC.

The rearrangement links TRBV7-3 to TRBJ2-3; 13 nucleotides agree with TRBD2. Germline CDR1 reads SGHTA; CDR2 reads FQGTGA. The CDR3 covers 17 residues. V lost 0 bases to trimming and J lost 5 bases; unmatched junction nucleotides: 5. CDR3 residues: CASSLTGLAGVGDTQYF. DNA for the CDR3: TGTGCCAGCAGCTTAACCGGACTAGCGGGAGTGGGAGATACGCAGTATTTT.

This sequence joins TRBV9 and TRBJ2-1; no clear D gene. From germline, CDR1 is SGDLS and CDR2 YYNGEE. The germline V and J ends were trimmed by 2 bases and 6 bases, with 12 bases remaining between them. The CDR3 is made up of 14 amino acids. The DNA of the CDR3 is TGTGCCAGCAGCGTGGGCCTGATGCCCAATGAGCAGTTCTTC. Its translation is CASSVGLMPNEQFF. Complete variable domain (other parts from reference TRBV9 and TRBJ2-1): DSGVTQTPKHLITATGQRVTLRCSPRSGDLSVYWYQQSLDQGLQFLIQYYNGEERAKGNILERFSAQQFPDLHSELNLSSLELGDSALYFCASSVGLMPNEQFFGPGTRLTVL.

The chain couples TRBV30 to TRBJ1-6; D ambiguous. Germline lookup yields CDR1 GTSNPN and CDR2 SVGIG (reference sequence). The CDR3 consists of 11 residues. Trimming pared 2 bases from V and 9 bases from J, leaving 5 bases between. The CDR3, as DNA: TGTGCCTGGAGTATGGGTTCACCCCTCCACTTT. Its translation: CAWSMGSPLHF.

The rearrangement joins TRBV14 to TRBJ2-7; perhaps TRBD1 as D (6 bases). In germline, CDR1 is SGHDN, CDR2 FVKESK. The V gene lost 0 bases and the J gene lost 4 bases, with 13 bases spanning the gap. The length of the CDR3 is 15 residues. This chain's CDR3 is CASSQDRRQGYEQYF. The CDR3 nucleotides are TGTGCCAGCAGCCAAGATCGCCGTCAGGGGTACGAGCAGTACTTC.

The J gene is TRBJ1-1, the V gene TRBV2, with D possibly TRBD1 on 6 matching bases. CDR3 length: 16 amino acids. The V gene's germline CDR1 is SNHLY and CDR2 FYNNEI. V lost 6 bases and J 0 bases, leaving 17 bases between the germline ends. CDR3 sequence: CASRPLEGGLNTEAFF. The CDR3 DNA is TGTGCCAGCAGGCCCTTGGAGGGGGGGCTGAACACTGAAGCTTTCTTT.

The gene calls are TRBV4-2 and TRBJ2-7; 9 bases are shared with TRBD2. CDR1 LGHNA and CDR2 YNFKEQ come from the germline V gene. After removal of 4 bases from V and 4 bases from J, the junction contained 11 bases not matched to a gene. This CDR3 spans 16 amino acids. The DNA for the CDR3 is TGTGCCAGCAGCCCGGAGAGGAGCGGGAGGCGGTACGAGCAGTACTTC. This translates into CASSPERSGRRYEQYF.

V and J are TRBV19 and TRBJ1-2; D gene ambiguous. This CDR3 has 13 amino acids. V was shortened by 3 bases and J by 4 bases, with 9 bases between the two germline ends. Looked up from germline, CDR1 is LNHDA and CDR2 is SQIVND (reference sequence). The DNA for the CDR3 is TGTGCCAGTAGTATGCCGGGAGGCTATGGCTACACCTTC. This codes for CASSMPGGYGYTF.

This clone was observed a handful of times. The V and J genes are TRBV28 and TRBJ2-7, with TRBD2 identical over 13 bases. V lost 5 bases, J lost 4 bases, and 20 bases stayed unmatched. This CDR3 contains 20 residues. Germline CDR1 and CDR2: MDHEN and SYDVKM. CDR3 amino acids: CASSQGVTSGRILDAYEQYF. CDR3 nucleotide sequence: TGTGCCAGCAGTCAAGGGGTGACTAGCGGGAGGATCCTTGACGCTTACGAGCAGTACTTC. The entire variable domain, with the rest obtained from reference TRBV28 and TRBJ2-7, is as follows: DVKVTQSSRYLVKRTGEKVFLECVQDMDHENMFWYRQDPGLGLRLIYFSYDVKMKEKGDIPEGYSVSREKKERFSLILESASTNQTSMYLCASSQGVTSGRILDAYEQYFGPGTRLTVT.

This clone occurred a few times. The CDR3 protein is CATSREYQGTYEQYF. CDR3 nucleotide sequence: TGTGCCACCAGCAGAGAGTATCAGGGCACCTACGAGCAGTACTTC. The chain links TRBV15 to TRBJ2-7; D possibly corresponds to TRBD1 (5 bases). From germline, CDR1 is LNHNV and CDR2 YYDKDF (reference sequence). The CDR3 loop spans 15 amino acids. The V and J ends lost 0 bases and 2 bases respectively, with 11 bases between them. The entire variable domain, with the rest obtained from reference TRBV15 and TRBJ2-7, is as follows: DAMVIQNPRYQVTQFGKPVTLSCSQTLNHNVMYWYQQKSSQAPKLLFHYYDKDFNNEADTPDNFQSRRPNTSFCFLDIRSPGLGDTAMYLCATSREYQGTYEQYFGPGTRLTVT.

This rearrangement joins TRBV5-8 to TRBJ1-5; TRBD1 aligns across 8 bases. CDR3 length: 15 residues. Germline V gene sequence: CDR1 SGHTS, CDR2 YDEGEE. The V segment lost 4 bases and the J segment 0 bases; nucleotides outside the gene matches: 3. The CDR3 DNA reads as TGTGCCAGCAGCCAGGGGGCAAATAGCAATCAGCCCCAGCATTTT. This encodes CASSQGANSNQPQHF.

This clone showed up just once. J is TRBJ2-4 and V is TRBV11-2, with 8 bases aligning to TRBD2. The CDR3 totals 15 residues. Per the germline V gene, CDR1 is SGHAT and CDR2 is FQNNGV. The junction had 11 bases not matched to a gene; V was cut back by 5 bases and J by 8 bases. The CDR3 sequence is CASSPGGYGGDIQYF. In DNA, the CDR3 is TGTGCCAGCAGCCCTGGGGGGTACGGGGGGGACATTCAGTACTTC. The full variable domain, its missing parts supplied by reference TRBV11-2 and TRBJ2-4, is EAGVAQSPRYKIIEKRQSVAFWCNPISGHATLYWYQQILGQGPKLLIQFQNNGVVDDSQLPKDRFSAERLKGVDSTLKIQPAKLEDSAVYLCASSPGGYGGDIQYFGAGTRLSVL.

V is TRBV15 and J is TRBJ2-7; the match to TRBD1 covers 7 bases. This CDR3 is built from 15 residues. Germline trimming cut 5 bases from V and 0 bases from J; bases unmatched to any gene: 7. Germline V gives CDR1 LNHNV, CDR2 YYDKDF (reference sequence). CDR3 region: CATSVGGVHSYEQYF. In DNA form, the CDR3 reads TGTGCCACCAGCGTAGGGGGCGTCCACTCCTACGAGCAGTACTTC.

The J gene is TRBJ2-2, the V gene TRBV28, with 8 bases identical to TRBD2. J lost 7 bases, V lost 11 bases, and 15 bases had no gene match. The CDR3 runs 15 residues. Germline loops: CDR1 MDHEN, CDR2 SYDVKM. CDR3 residues: CASLREDRGVGELFF. DNA for the CDR3: TGTGCCTCTTTGCGGGAGGACCGGGGGGTCGGGGAGCTGTTTTTT.

V and J are TRBV3-1 (or the pseudogene TRBV3-2) and TRBJ2-7; no definite D call. Trimming left V 0 bases short and J 2 bases short, with 11 bases between. Germline V CDR1 and CDR2: LGHDT, YNNKEL (reference sequence). CDR3 length: 15 residues. CDR3 DNA sequence: TGTGCCAGCAGCCAAGATAGAGAGACCACCTACGAGCAGTACTTC. Its translation: CASSQDRETTYEQYF.

This clone appeared a few times. The chain couples TRBV15 to TRBJ2-1; D uncertain. Germline V gene sequence: CDR1 LNHNV, CDR2 YYDKDF (reference sequence). CDR3 size: 13 residues. The germline V and J ends were trimmed by 9 bases and 10 bases, with 19 bases remaining between them. The CDR3 DNA reads as TGTGCCACTTCTGTTGTCCGAGGCAGGGAGCAGTTCTTC. Translating it yields CATSVVRGREQFF.